Given below is one TCR beta chain in context. The antigen is undetermined. The V gene's germline CDR1 is SGDLS and CDR2 YYNGEE. The V gene lost 0 bases and the J gene lost 3 bases, with 19 bases spanning the gap. This CDR3 comprises 18 residues. Some clones are missing from TCRdb's copy, which holds only in-frame ones; the method was immunoSEQ multiplex PCR. This sample has approximately 65,000 clones, with roughly 93% found just once. This specimen comes from a study of lymphopenia after photon versus proton radiotherapy. Study-level findings and limits: Larger post-nadir TCR diversity loss correlated inversely with survival in deceased patients. Photon-treated patients lost naive T cells and TCR diversity; proton-treated stayed stable. Authors raise, but do not show, better survival with proton therapy.

The sequence was collected from a woman in her 70s with pancreatic cancer. The genes are TRBV9 and TRBJ2-1; D may be TRBD2 (6 bases). The material sequenced was peripheral blood, taken from a patient treated with photon-based radiotherapy. CDR3 protein: CASSVGRGANLRYNEQFF. CDR3 nucleotides: TGTGCCAGCAGCGTAGGCCGCGGGGCTAACCTACGCTACAATGAGCAGTTCTTC.